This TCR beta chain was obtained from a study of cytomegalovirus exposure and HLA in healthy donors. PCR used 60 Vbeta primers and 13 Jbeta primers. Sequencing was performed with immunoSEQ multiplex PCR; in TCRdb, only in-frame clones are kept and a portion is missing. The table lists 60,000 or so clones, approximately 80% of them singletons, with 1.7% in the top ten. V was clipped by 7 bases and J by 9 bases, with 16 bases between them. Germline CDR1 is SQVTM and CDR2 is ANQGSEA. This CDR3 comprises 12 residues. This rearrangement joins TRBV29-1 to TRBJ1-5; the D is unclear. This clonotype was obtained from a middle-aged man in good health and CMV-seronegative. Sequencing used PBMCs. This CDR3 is CSAAEPFGPQHF. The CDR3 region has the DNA TGCAGCGCCGCCGAGCCCTTTGGGCCCCAGCATTTT.